A selection of T cell receptor beta chains follows, all from one sample in a study of blood T cell repertoires in COVID-19. The table came from immunoSEQ multiplex PCR; TCRdb's copy has only in-frame clones and leaves some out. The profile shows roughly 57,000 clones, about three quarters of them singletons. What was sequenced was peripheral blood. The receptors derive from a man in his 70s with active or convalescent COVID-19. Both conserved end residues are part of each CDR3. The D gene is left open where the match is weak. Clone size, where shown, is once, few, many, or a class for clones that have expanded.

J	size	V	D	DNA	CDR3
TRBJ2-2	-	TRBV19	-	TGTGCCAGTAGTATTACGGGTATCACCGGGGAGCTGTTTTTT	CASSITGITGELFF
TRBJ1-1	-	TRBV18	-	TGTGCCAGCTCACCCCTTGAAGGGGGGGTCGGAAGGACTGAAGCTTTCTTT	CASSPLEGGVGRTEAFF
TRBJ2-3	-	TRBV7-8	TRBD2	TGTGCCAGCAGCTTAAATCCGGGACTAGCGGGAGTCCCCGATACGCAGTATTTT	CASSLNPGLAGVPDTQYF
TRBJ1-2	-	TRBV7-2	-	TGTGCCAGCAGCTTAGGGCAGGGGAACTATGGCTACACCTTC	CASSLGQGNYGYTF
TRBJ1-3	-	TRBV27	-	TGTGCCAGCAGCCACCGGCCCCTTCAGACGACTCGAAACACCATATATTTT	CASSHRPLQTTRNTIYF
TRBJ1-1	-	TRBV18	TRBD1	TGTGCCAGCTCACGGGCTTTTGACAGGGGAGCTGAAGCTTTCTTT	CASSRAFDRGAEAFF
TRBJ1-1	-	TRBV5-1	-	TGCGCCAGCAGCTTGGGGCCTGTAACCTTGAACACTGAAGCTTTCTTT	CASSLGPVTLNTEAFF
TRBJ1-1	-	TRBV18	-	TGTGCCAGCTCACGAGCGGCCGGGAACACTGAAGCTTTCTTT	CASSRAAGNTEAFF
TRBJ2-6	-	TRBV11-3	TRBD1	TGTGCCAGCAGCTCAACCGGGACAGGGATATCTGGGGCCAACGTCCTGACTTTC	CASSSTGTGISGANVLTF
TRBJ1-2	-	TRBV24-1	-	TGTGCCACCAGCCCAGGCCCCCTATTTAGAGGGAACTATGGCTACACCTTC	CATSPGPLFRGNYGYTF
TRBJ2-1	-	TRBV5-1	TRBD2	TGCGCCAGCAGCTTGGGAGCGGGGCACAATGAGCAGTTCTTC	CASSLGAGHNEQFF
TRBJ1-1	-	TRBV7-7	-	TGTGCTAGCAGCAGGACTGTGAACACTGAAGCTTTCTTT	CASSRTVNTEAFF
TRBJ1-4	-	TRBV19	-	TGTGCCAGTAGGGTAACAGGGTTAAATGAAAAACTGTTTTTT	CASRVTGLNEKLFF
TRBJ2-1	-	TRBV29-1	-	TGCAGCGTTGTACTAGCAGGCAACAATGAGCAGTTCTTC	CSVVLAGNNEQFF
TRBJ2-5	-	TRBV19	TRBD2	TGTGCCAGTAGTATTTGGGGACTAGCGGGGGGTTACCAAGAGACCCAGTACTTC	CASSIWGLAGGYQETQYF
TRBJ2-5	few	TRBV7-2	-	TGTGCCAGCAGCTTAGGGGCTTTCCAAGAGACCCAGTACTTC	CASSLGAFQETQYF
TRBJ2-5	-	TRBV30	TRBD1	TGTGCCTGGATCGAATTAGGGACAGTCCAAGAGACCCAGTACTTC	CAWIELGTVQETQYF
TRBJ2-1	-	TRBV15	-	TGTGCCACCAGCAGACGGGACACAAGGAGCCTTAAGTTCTTC	CATSRRDTRSLKFF
TRBJ1-1	-	TRBV7-6	TRBD1	TGTGCCAGCAGCTCACGACAGGGCCCTCCCGAAGCTTTCTTT	CASSSRQGPPEAFF
TRBJ1-2	-	TRBV9	-	TGTGCCAGCAGTGGTCGAGACTCGGGGGGCGGCTACACCTTC	CASSGRDSGGGYTF
TRBJ2-2	-	TRBV30	TRBD2	TGTGCCTGGAGTAGACTAGCGGGAGGGGCCGGGGAGCTGTTTTTT	CAWSRLAGGAGELFF
TRBJ1-4	-	TRBV6-2/TRBV6-3	-	TGTGCCAGCAGTTATCAGCAGGGAGGAAAAGAAAAACTGTTTTTT	CASSYQQGGKEKLFF
TRBJ2-3	-	TRBV5-6	TRBD1	TGTGCCAGCAGAAAATGGGACAGGAGTTTCACAGATACGCAGTATTTT	CASRKWDRSFTDTQYF
TRBJ1-4	many	TRBV7-9	TRBD1	TGTGCCAGCAGCGACAGGGGGCAGTTTGAAAAACTGTTTTTT	CASSDRGQFEKLFF
TRBJ2-3	many	TRBV5-1	TRBD2	TGCGCCAGCAGCTTGGATTCGGGAGGAACAGATACGCAGTATTTT	CASSLDSGGTDTQYF
TRBJ2-3	-	TRBV15	TRBD1	TGTGCCACCAGCAGAGATGGGGGACAGGGCACAGATACGCAGTATTTT	CATSRDGGQGTDTQYF
TRBJ2-5	-	TRBV5-4	TRBD1	TGTGCCAGCAGCGCAACCGGGACAGTTAAAGCCTTAGAGACCCAGTACTTC	CASSATGTVKALETQYF
TRBJ1-4	-	TRBV12-3/TRBV12-4	-	TGTGCCAGCAGTACTCATGAAAAACTGTTTTTT	CASSTHEKLFF
TRBJ1-2	-	TRBV29-1	TRBD1	TGCAGCGTTGTGGGTGCAGGGGGCGGAAACTATGGCTACACCTTC	CSVVGAGGGNYGYTF
TRBJ2-3	-	TRBV27	TRBD2	TGTGCCAGCAGTCATACTCTAGCGGGGTCGCAGTATTTT	CASSHTLAGSQYF
TRBJ1-1	few	TRBV6-6	TRBD1	TGTGCCAGCAGTTCCCTGGACAGGGGTGGCACTGAAGCTTTCTTT	CASSSLDRGGTEAFF
TRBJ2-7	-	TRBV4-3	TRBD1	TGCGCCAGCAGCCAAGAGAGAGGACAGGGGGCGCGTAAGCAGTACTTC	CASSQERGQGARKQYF
TRBJ2-7	-	TRBV29-1	TRBD2	TGCAGCGTGCTGACTAGCGGGAGTATGTTTGGCTACGAGCAGTACTTC	CSVLTSGSMFGYEQYF
TRBJ1-4	-	TRBV5-1	-	TGCGCCAGCAGCTTGGGCGGGGCCGTTAATGAAAAACTGTTTTTT	CASSLGGAVNEKLFF
TRBJ2-3	-	TRBV27	TRBD2	TGTGCCAGCAGTGCGCGACTAGCGGGAATTACGCAGTATTTT	CASSARLAGITQYF
TRBJ2-1	-	TRBV11-2	-	TGTGCCAGCAGCCCGAGGGTGGGCTCCTACAATGAGCAGTTCTTC	CASSPRVGSYNEQFF
TRBJ1-6	once	TRBV7-2	TRBD1	TGTGCCAGCAGCCCCCTCCCGGGACAGGGGAGCTCCTATAATTCACCCCTCCACTTT	CASSPLPGQGSSYNSPLHF
TRBJ2-3	-	TRBV5-6	TRBD2	TGTGCCAGCAGCTCGGGAGGGGATGCAGATACGCAGTATTTT	CASSSGGDADTQYF
TRBJ1-1	-	TRBV28	-	TGTGCCAGCAGTTTACGCCGGGACACCTGCGCCTTT	CASSLRRDTCAF
TRBJ2-7	-	TRBV11-2	TRBD1	TGTGCCAGCAGCTCCGGGACAGGGAAATACGAGCAGTACTTC	CASSSGTGKYEQYF